The present TCR beta chain was sequenced within a study of beta chain features in type 1 diabetes. CDR3 length: 15 amino acids. The V and J ends lost 4 bases and 7 bases, in that order; junction bases with no gene match: 10. The germline gives CDR1 LGHNA, CDR2 YNFKEQ. This clone was counted between two and nine times. No antigen is known for it. Notes on the study in general: Significant though moderate, a shortening of TCRB CDR3s appeared in all four CD4+ subsets of Type 1 diabetes patients. A PCR bias possibly favoring shorter templates would apply equally to patients and controls. Type 1 diabetes patients had fewer VDJ junction insertions and more deletions. Researchers cautioned that cDNA sequencing could over-represent cells with high TCR expression.

Since all of the isolated RNA was reverse transcribed, expressed TCRB transcripts were what got sequenced. Method: immunoSEQ multiplex PCR; TCRdb's copy keeps in-frame clones and lacks some. Here the sample spans a few hundred thousand clones, about 15% being singletons. The origin of this receptor is a woman aged 18-29 years in good health. The sequenced sample consisted of naive CD4+ T cells from blood. This chain links TRBV4-2 with TRBJ1-1; TRBD1 agrees at 9 bases. The CDR3 protein is CASSPGQGPSVEAFF. CDR3 nucleotides: TGTGCCAGCAGCCCTGGACAGGGGCCCTCGGTTGAAGCTTTCTTT.